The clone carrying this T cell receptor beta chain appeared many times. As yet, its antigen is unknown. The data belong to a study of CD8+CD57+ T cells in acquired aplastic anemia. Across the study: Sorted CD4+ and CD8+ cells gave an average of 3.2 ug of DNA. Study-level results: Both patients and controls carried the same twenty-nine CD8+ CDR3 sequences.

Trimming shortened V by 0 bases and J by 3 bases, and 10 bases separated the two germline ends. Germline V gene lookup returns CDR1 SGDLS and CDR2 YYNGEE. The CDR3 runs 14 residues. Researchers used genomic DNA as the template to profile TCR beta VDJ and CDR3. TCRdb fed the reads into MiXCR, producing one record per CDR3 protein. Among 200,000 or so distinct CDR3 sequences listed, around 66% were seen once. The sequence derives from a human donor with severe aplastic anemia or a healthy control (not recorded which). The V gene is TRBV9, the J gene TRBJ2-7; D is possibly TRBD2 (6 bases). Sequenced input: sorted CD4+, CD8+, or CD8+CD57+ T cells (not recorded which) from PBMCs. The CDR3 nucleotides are TGTGCCAGCAGCGTAGATGGGGACTTCTACGAGCAGTACTTC. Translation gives CASSVDGDFYEQYF.